This is a list of T cell receptor beta chains from one sample in a study of blood T cells in healthy people across ages. TCRdb reprocessed the 5' RACE reads with MiXCR, giving one entry per CDR3 protein. Of about 1.1 million distinct CDR3 sequences listed, 35% to 40% were seen once; the top ten hold around 12%. The sequencing input was blood. Receptor source: a man in his late teens or twenties in good health. The CDR3 runs from the conserved cysteine through the conserved F or W. Fields, in order: J gene, clone size, D gene, V gene, CDR3 protein, CDR3 DNA. A D gene is named only where the DNA matches it firmly. The listing skips clone size in some rows; elsewhere it reads once, few, many or a size class.

TRBJ2-5 NA TRBD1 TRBV13 CASSLSGTAYKYF TGTGCCAGCAGCTTATCTGGGACAGCTTACAAGTACTTC
TRBJ1-5 NA NA TRBV3-1 CASGQEVPGYSKQPQHF TGTGCCAGCGGCCAAGAGGTTCCCGGTTATAGCAAGCAGCCCCAGCATTTT
TRBJ2-3 NA TRBD2 TRBV4-3 CASSQLAGCYSTDTQYF TGCGCCAGCAGCCAACTAGCGGGGTGTTATAGCACAGATACGCAGTATTTT
TRBJ1-2 NA TRBD1 TRBV6-2/TRBV6-3 CASSPQTGGISNYGYTF TGTGCCAGCAGTCCCCAAACAGGGGGGATCTCAAACTATGGCTACACCTTC
TRBJ2-1 NA NA TRBV20-1 CSAFRGGPLDNEQFF TGCAGTGCCTTCAGGGGGGGGCCCCTCGACAATGAGCAGTTCTTC
TRBJ1-5 NA NA TRBV27 CASSYVGGADSNQPQHF TGTGCCAGCAGTTACGTCGGTGGGGCAGATAGCAATCAGCCCCAGCATTTT
TRBJ2-7 NA NA TRBV6-6 CASSYTRGALYEQYF TGTGCCAGCAGTTACACCCGGGGGGCCCTCTACGAGCAGTACTTC
TRBJ2-2 few TRBD1 TRBV27 CASSQGPSNRGRTGELFF TGTGCCAGCAGTCAGGGCCCTTCTAACAGGGGGCGCACCGGGGAGCTGTTTTTT
TRBJ1-5 few NA TRBV16 CASASGRNQPQHF TGTGCCAGCGCCAGTGGCAGGAATCAGCCCCAGCATTTT
TRBJ1-2 NA NA TRBV4-2 CASSQDAGTIKAYGYTF TGTGCCAGCAGCCAAGACGCAGGCACGATAAAAGCGTATGGCTACACCTTC
TRBJ1-5 NA NA TRBV20-1 CSATRDSNQPQHF TGCAGTGCTACCCGGGACAGCAATCAGCCCCAGCATTTT
TRBJ2-7 NA NA TRBV6-6 CASSRGQPSEQYF TGTGCCAGCAGCCGAGGACAACCTAGTGAGCAGTACTTC
TRBJ2-5 few NA TRBV5-1 CASSSTRFIETQYF TGCGCCAGCAGTTCTACTAGGTTCATCGAGACCCAGTACTTC
TRBJ2-1 NA NA TRBV4-1 CASSSPLQAEQFF TGCGCCAGCAGCTCCCCCCTCCAGGCTGAGCAGTTCTTC
TRBJ2-1 many NA TRBV7-7 CASSLSPETYNEQFF TGTGCCAGCAGCTTATCCCCGGAAACCTACAATGAGCAGTTCTTC
TRBJ2-7 NA NA TRBV5-6 CASRNTINYEQYF TGTGCCAGCAGAAACACAATTAACTACGAGCAGTACTTC
TRBJ1-4 NA TRBD1 TRBV4-1 CASIQGTGGANEKLFF TGCGCCAGCATCCAAGGGACAGGGGGTGCTAATGAAAAACTGTTTTTT
TRBJ1-1 NA NA TRBV4-1 CASTSYKGGGVKAFF TGCGCCAGCACCTCTTATAAGGGGGGAGGGGTAAAAGCTTTCTTT
TRBJ2-1 NA NA TRBV4-3 CASSQDFGGYNEQFF TGCGCCAGCAGCCAAGATTTTGGAGGCTACAATGAGCAGTTCTTC
TRBJ2-2 NA TRBD1 TRBV28 CASSVTGVGTGELFF TGTGCCAGCAGTGTTACAGGGGTGGGCACCGGGGAGCTGTTTTTT
TRBJ2-7 NA TRBD2 TRBV4-3 CASSQEGLAGFCEQYF TGCGCCAGCAGCCAAGAGGGACTAGCGGGGTTCTGCGAGCAGTACTTC
TRBJ2-2 NA TRBD1 TRBV9 CASSVEGQGNTGELFF TGTGCCAGCAGCGTAGAGGGACAGGGGAACACCGGGGAGCTGTTTTTT
TRBJ1-1 NA NA TRBV6-2/TRBV6-3 CASSYRVRGVNTEAFF TGTGCCAGCAGTTACAGGGTCAGGGGAGTCAACACTGAAGCTTTCTTT
TRBJ2-7 NA NA TRBV20-1 CSARGWSSEQYF TGCAGTGCTAGGGGGTGGTCGTCCGAGCAGTACTTC
TRBJ1-2 few NA TRBV12-3/TRBV12-4 CASSLGEDYGYTF TGTGCCAGCAGTTTGGGAGAGGACTACGGCTACACCTTC
TRBJ2-3 NA NA TRBV5-1 CASSLPRARDTQYF TGCGCCAGCAGCTTGCCTAGGGCGCGGGATACGCAGTATTTT
TRBJ2-6 NA NA TRBV24-1 CATSPGTVNSGANVLTF TGTGCCACCAGTCCCGGGACGGTAAACTCTGGGGCCAACGTCCTGACTTTC
TRBJ1-2 NA NA TRBV10-3 CAISEPDSNYGYTF TGTGCCATCAGTGAGCCGGACAGTAACTATGGCTACACCTTC
TRBJ2-7 few NA TRBV4-3 CASSQGVLDPQRPYEQYF TGCGCCAGCAGCCAAGGTGTCCTTGACCCCCAGCGCCCCTACGAGCAGTACTTC
TRBJ1-3 NA NA TRBV12-3/TRBV12-4 CASSFGRTSSGNTIYF TGTGCCAGCAGTTTCGGCAGGACCTCCTCTGGAAACACCATATATTTT
TRBJ2-1 NA TRBD2 TRBV7-9 CASSLRSAAGGPYNEQFF TGTGCCAGCAGCTTAAGGTCAGCTGCGGGGGGGCCCTACAATGAGCAGTTCTTC
TRBJ1-5 NA NA TRBV6-4 CASTLAVGQPQHF TGTGCCAGCACTTTAGCGGTCGGTCAGCCCCAGCATTTT
TRBJ1-1 few NA TRBV20-1 CSASPGPTGLAFF TGCAGTGCTAGTCCGGGGCCCACTGGTTTAGCTTTCTTT
TRBJ2-7 NA NA TRBV4-3 CASSQELLTRGSSYEQYF TGCGCCAGCAGCCAAGAGTTGTTAACGAGGGGGAGCTCCTACGAGCAGTACTTC
TRBJ2-1 many NA TRBV7-6 CASSSLRALNEQFF TGTGCCAGCAGCTCCCTGCGCGCCCTCAATGAGCAGTTCTTC
TRBJ1-6 NA NA TRBV7-3 CASSLRASSYNSPLHF TGTGCCAGCAGCTTAAGGGCGAGCTCCTATAATTCACCCCTCCACTTT
TRBJ1-4 few NA TRBV20-1 CSARSRATNEKLFF TGCAGTGCCCGATCCCGGGCAACTAATGAAAAACTGTTTTTT
TRBJ1-4 NA TRBD1 TRBV2 CASRAGTGGEKLFF TGTGCCAGCCGCGCAGGGACAGGTGGCGAAAAACTGTTTTTT
TRBJ2-3 few TRBD2 TRBV6-4 CASRPGRGSTDTQYF TGTGCCAGCAGACCTGGGAGGGGTAGCACAGATACGCAGTATTTT
TRBJ1-4 NA TRBD1 TRBV2 CASQFNRGPSLNEKLFF TGTGCCAGCCAATTTAACAGGGGCCCATCCCTTAATGAAAAACTGTTTTTT
TRBJ1-2 few NA TRBV5-1 CASSLVLGTDYGYTF TGCGCCAGCAGCTTGGTTCTAGGGACGGACTATGGCTACACCTTC
TRBJ2-1 few NA TRBV10-3 CAISESVRETYNEQFF TGTGCCATCAGTGAGTCAGTCAGGGAAACCTACAATGAGCAGTTCTTC
TRBJ1-6 NA NA TRBV5-6 CACSSELSYNSPLHF TGTGCCTGCAGCTCCGAGCTCTCCTATAATTCACCCCTCCACTTT
TRBJ1-2 NA NA TRBV6-6 CASSYLTGGGGEGYTF TGTGCCAGCAGTTACCTGACTGGTGGGGGTGGAGAAGGCTACACCTTC
TRBJ1-5 once NA TRBV7-9 CASSTTDFNQPQHF TGTGCCAGCAGCACGACGGATTTCAATCAGCCCCAGCATTTT
TRBJ1-2 NA NA TRBV12-3/TRBV12-4 CASSITRTTRGGYTF TGTGCCAGCAGCATTACCCGCACGACCCGAGGTGGCTACACCTTC